Each of the 29 T cell receptor beta chains below was sequenced from the same sample in a study of T cells in Graves' hyperthyroidism and ophthalmopathy. The investigators amplified TCR beta CDR3 regions from RNA transcripts. First-round RT-PCR targeting the TCR CDR3 was performed with the HTBI primer set. Each CDR3 protein gets one entry after TCRdb re-called the multiplex PCR reads with MiXCR. The table has roughly 350,000 distinct CDR3 sequences, approximately 15% seen once. Sequenced material: blood. These receptor sequences come from a woman aged 25-40 years with Graves' hyperthyroidism.

This sequence joins TRBV15 and TRBJ1-1; maybe TRBD1 (5 bases). Germline CDR1 reads LNHNV; CDR2 reads YYDKDF (reference sequence). Trimming removed 2 bases at V and 1 base at J, with 11 bases between. The CDR3 spans 15 residues. CDR3: CATSRWTGTNTEAFF. In nucleotides, the CDR3 is TGTGCCACCAGCAGATGGACGGGGACGAACACTGAAGCTTTCTTT.

This clonotype was counted many times. The chain uses TRBV20-1 and TRBJ1-1; D unresolved. Germline CDR1 DFQATT, CDR2 SNEGSKA (reference sequence). The CDR3 runs 14 residues. V was clipped by 5 bases and J by 0 bases, with 13 bases between them. The CDR3 DNA reads TGCAGTGCTCGCCCCGGACGGGTGAACACTGAAGCTTTCTTT. It codes for CSARPGRVNTEAFF.

To note about this clonotype: At one end the junction does not follow the germline gene, possibly because of a read error. The rearrangement joins TRBV7-7 to TRBJ2-1; 14 bases map to TRBD2. The germline V gene encodes CDR1 SSHAT and CDR2 FNYEAQ (reference sequence). The CDR3 has 18 residues. The DNA for the CDR3 is TGTGCTAGCAGCTTCTCGGGACTAGCGGGAGACGCCTACAATGAGCAGTTCTTC. As protein: CASSFSGLAGDAYNEQFF.

This clonotype has just a few counts. The chain is built from TRBV7-9 and TRBJ2-3, with D unresolved. Germline lookup yields CDR1 SEHNR and CDR2 FQNEAQ (reference sequence). Trimming took off 5 bases at V and 5 bases at J, with 14 bases between the two ends. This CDR3 contains 14 residues. The CDR3 DNA sequence: TGTGCCAGCAGCCCTCAACCTGGGGTAGATACGCAGTATTTT. Translation gives CASSPQPGVDTQYF.

Many counts were recorded for this clonotype. The chain recombines TRBV7-2 with TRBJ2-7, with TRBD2 as a possible D gene (5 bases). Germline V gene data show CDR1 as SGHTA and CDR2 as FQGNSA. V was shortened by 0 bases and J by 7 bases, with 16 bases between the two germline ends. This CDR3 is 15 amino acids long. As DNA, the CDR3 is TGTGCCAGCAGCTTAGCCCCAGCGGCCCCTTCTGAGCAGTACTTC. Amino acids: CASSLAPAAPSEQYF.

The chain combines TRBV24-1 with TRBJ2-1; no firm D call. The ends were cut back, 4 bases at V and 2 bases at J, with 8 bases in the middle. Germline assignment: CDR1 KGHDR and CDR2 SFDVKD. CDR3 size: 14 residues. In DNA, the CDR3 is TGTGCCACCAGTGAGGTAGGGACCTACAATGAGCAGTTCTTC. As protein: CATSEVGTYNEQFF.

This clonotype was detected ten times or more. CDR3: CSARDHQRGLGDTQYF. The DNA for the CDR3 is TGCAGTGCTAGAGATCATCAGCGGGGCTTGGGAGATACGCAGTATTTT. The chain joins TRBV20-1 to TRBJ2-3; TRBD2 matches at 7 bases. The CDR3 loop spans 16 amino acids. The germline V gene encodes CDR1 DFQATT and CDR2 SNEGSKA (reference sequence). V lost 0 bases, J lost 5 bases, and 11 bases stayed unmatched.

V usage is TRBV12-3 or TRBV12-4 and J usage is TRBJ2-5, with D hard to call. The CDR3 covers 14 residues. The V end was cut by 6 bases, the J end by 1 base, with 12 bases between. The DNA of the CDR3 is TGTGCCAGCAGCATCCCGGGCGCCCAAGAGACCCAGTACTTC. It specifies CASSIPGAQETQYF.

The CDR3 nucleotides are TGTGCCTGGAGTCCTAGCGGGGGCACAGATACGCAGTATTTT. It yields the protein CAWSPSGGTDTQYF. V gene TRBV30 combines with J gene TRBJ2-3, with 9 bases aligning to TRBD2. Per germline, CDR1 GTSNPN and CDR2 SVGIG (reference sequence). J was trimmed by 1 base and V by 2 bases; bases with no gene match: 1. The CDR3 loop spans 14 amino acids.

The gene calls are TRBV5-1 and TRBJ1-5; no clear D. Trimming left V 1 base short and J 6 bases short, with 8 bases between. CDR1 is SGHRS and CDR2 is YFSETQ in the germline V gene. There are 13 residues in the CDR3. CDR3 residues: CASSLRGFQPQHF. The CDR3 DNA follows: TGCGCCAGCAGCTTGAGAGGGTTTCAGCCCCAGCATTTT.

In this sample, this clonotype turned up many times. The V call is TRBV28, the J call TRBJ2-5, with a weak D call TRBD1 (5 bases). The V end lost 4 bases, the J end lost 2 bases, and 11 bases lay between the germline ends. The CDR3 contains 14 residues. Per germline, CDR1 MDHEN and CDR2 SYDVKM. CDR3 sequence (DNA): TGTGCCAGCAGTTCGTGGGGCAGACAAGAGACCCAGTACTTC. It codes for CASSSWGRQETQYF.

This clonotype was counted a few times. The chain uses TRBV20-1 and TRBJ2-2; tentative D call: TRBD1 (5 bases). The CDR3 extends over 13 amino acids. Per the germline V gene, CDR1 is DFQATT and CDR2 is SNEGSKA (reference sequence). The CDR3 DNA reads TGCAGCACCAAAGGGGCAGACCCCGGGGAGCTGTTTTTT. Its protein product is CSTKGADPGELFF.

The chain links TRBV5-1 to TRBJ2-1; 7 bases fit TRBD2. The CDR3 runs to 19 residues. V lost 1 base to trimming and J lost 2 bases; unmatched junction nucleotides: 15. Germline CDR1 SGHRS, CDR2 YFSETQ. CDR3 in DNA: TGCGCCAGCAGCTTGTCGGGCGGGAGTGCTTTTTTTACCTACAATGAGCAGTTCTTC. Translation gives CASSLSGGSAFFTYNEQFF.

In the case of this clonotype: Relative to the germline gene, one junction end is altered; a read error may explain this. V and J are TRBV6-1 and TRBJ2-2, with D tentatively TRBD2 (6 bases). CDR1 MNHNS and CDR2 SASEGT come from the germline V gene. The CDR3 is 19 amino acids. CDR3 in amino acids: CASSVYHGGRRENTGELFF. The DNA of the CDR3 is TGTGCTAGCAGTGTGTACCATGGTGGTAGGCGGGAGAACACCGGGGAGCTGTTTTTT.

There are many counts of this clonotype. V gene TRBV30 combines with J gene TRBJ2-7, with a possible D match to TRBD1 (5 bases). Trimming shortened V by 2 bases and J by 0 bases, and 11 bases separated the two germline ends. This CDR3 is 14 amino acids long. CDR1 and CDR2 from the germline V gene are GTSNPN and SVGIG (reference sequence). CDR3 sequence reads: CAWSSRTISYEQYF. The CDR3 DNA sequence: TGTGCCTGGAGTAGCCGGACAATCTCCTACGAGCAGTACTTC.

This clonotype was picked up a small number of times. The V call is TRBV19, the J call TRBJ1-1; 8 nucleotides agree with TRBD1. Germline CDR1 reads LNHDA; CDR2 reads SQIVND (reference sequence). CDR3 length: 14 residues. After removal of 6 bases from V and 11 bases from J, the junction contained 14 bases not matched to a gene. In DNA form, the CDR3 reads TGTGCCAGTAGCCCTGGGACAGGTACAAAGAAGGCTTTCTTT. This gives the protein CASSPGTGTKKAFF. The entire variable domain, with the rest obtained from reference TRBV19 and TRBJ1-1, is as follows: DGGITQSPKYLFRKEGQNVTLSCEQNLNHDAMYWYRQDPGQGLRLIYYSQIVNDFQKGDIAEGYSVSREKKESFPLTVTSAQKNPTAFYLCASSPGTGTKKAFFGQGTRLTVV.

This clonotype was counted at least ten times. This sequence joins TRBV28 and TRBJ2-1, with TRBD2 matching 8 bases. This CDR3 comprises 16 residues. Germline V gene sequence: CDR1 MDHEN, CDR2 SYDVKM. J was trimmed by 2 bases and V by 3 bases; bases with no gene match: 6. The CDR3 coding sequence is TGTGCCAGCAGTTTTTTAACGGGAGGGCCCTACAATGAGCAGTTCTTC. This encodes CASSFLTGGPYNEQFF. Based on the CDR3 plus reference TRBV28 and TRBJ2-1, the full variable domain is DVKVTQSSRYLVKRTGEKVFLECVQDMDHENMFWYRQDPGLGLRLIYFSYDVKMKEKGDIPEGYSVSREKKERFSLILESASTNQTSMYLCASSFLTGGPYNEQFFGPGTRLTVL.

The chain links TRBV27 to TRBJ1-1, with D unresolved. Trimming stripped 6 bases from V and 8 bases from J, with 22 bases between. Germline V gene sequence: CDR1 MNHEY, CDR2 SMNVEV (reference sequence). This CDR3 comprises 15 residues. The DNA of the CDR3 is TGTGCCAGCAGGGGTTATAGCAGCAATCAATTCGAAGCTTTCTTT. This codes for CASRGYSSNQFEAFF.

To note about this clonotype: This clone may be a read error of a much larger clone one base away. The CDR3 nucleotides are TGTGCCGGCAGCTCAAGTAGCTATGGCTACACCTTC. This encodes CAGSSSSYGYTF. The chain combines TRBV28 with TRBJ1-2; D gene ambiguous. The CDR3 runs to 12 residues. The germline gives CDR1 MDHEN, CDR2 SYDVKM.

There are many counts of this clonotype. The chain links TRBV12-5 to TRBJ2-1; 12 bases are shared with TRBD2. The CDR3 totals 15 residues. CDR1 is LGHNT, CDR2 FRNRAP, per germline. V lost 7 bases, J lost 6 bases, and 7 bases stayed unmatched. CDR3 loop: CASEGPGLAGNEQFF. Written as DNA, the CDR3 is TGTGCTAGTGAAGGACCGGGACTAGCGGGCAATGAGCAGTTCTTC.

A few counts support this clonotype. The chain has TRBV10-2 and TRBJ2-7, with D perhaps TRBD1 or TRBD2 (6 bases each). The germline gives CDR1 WSHSY, CDR2 SAAADI. This CDR3 spans 15 amino acids. V lost 6 bases and J lost 1, with 16 bases in between. CDR3 DNA sequence: TGCGCCAGCAGAGGTCCGGGGGCGGGGTCCTACGAGCAGTACTTC. Translating it yields CASRGPGAGSYEQYF.

The chain recombines TRBV20-1 with TRBJ2-7; possibly TRBD1 or TRBD2 for D (5 bases each). The length of the CDR3 is 13 residues. Germline V gene sequence: CDR1 DFQATT, CDR2 SNEGSKA (reference sequence). The germline V and J ends were trimmed by 0 bases and 5 bases, with 11 bases remaining between them. CDR3 nucleotides: TGCAGTGCTAGAGATCTGGGGGTGAACGAGCAGTACTTC. Its protein is CSARDLGVNEQYF.

The J gene is TRBJ2-2, the V gene TRBV7-3; D gene unclear. Germline values: CDR1 SGHTA, CDR2 FQGTGA. This CDR3 is built from 17 residues. The V end lost 2 bases, the J end lost 1 base, and 14 bases lay between the germline ends. The chain's CDR3 is CASSLGSGLENTGELFF. The CDR3 DNA follows: TGTGCCAGCAGCTTAGGCTCCGGGCTAGAGAACACCGGGGAGCTGTTTTTT.

This clonotype was observed at least ten times. The V gene is TRBV28, the J gene TRBJ1-1; the D is unclear. Germline CDR1 reads MDHEN; CDR2 reads SYDVKM. This CDR3 has 11 residues. V dropped 6 bases and J dropped 7 bases, with 9 bases sitting between them. The CDR3 sequence is CASRRADEAFF. CDR3 bases: TGTGCCAGCAGGAGGGCCGATGAAGCTTTCTTT.

This clonotype came up many times. This chain joins TRBV12-3 or TRBV12-4 and TRBJ2-5; the D is unclear. This CDR3 has 13 residues. Trimming shortened V by 3 bases and J by 5 bases, and 10 bases separated the two germline ends. The CDR3 nucleotides read TGTGCCAGCAGTTTTAGAGGCTGGGAGACCCAGTACTTC. It codes for CASSFRGWETQYF.

This clonotype was detected ten times or more. The chain uses TRBV20-1 and TRBJ2-5; D gene unclear. This CDR3 has 13 amino acids. CDR1 is DFQATT and CDR2 is SNEGSKA in the germline V gene (reference sequence). V was cut by 1 base and J by 4 bases, with 10 bases left in between. The CDR3 sequence is CSARAPRAETQYF. In nucleotides, the CDR3 is TGCAGTGCTAGAGCCCCCCGGGCAGAGACCCAGTACTTC.

The chain is built from TRBV19 and TRBJ1-5; D not certain. V lost 4 bases and J 0 bases, leaving 13 bases between the germline ends. The CDR3 is made up of 16 amino acids. Germline V gene lookup returns CDR1 LNHDA and CDR2 SQIVND (reference sequence). Written as DNA, the CDR3 is TGTGCCAGTAGTACCCGGGCCGGCTATAGCAATCAGCCCCAGCATTTT. Its protein product is CASSTRAGYSNQPQHF.

V usage is TRBV7-9 and J usage is TRBJ2-5; 11 positions match TRBD2. There are 17 residues in the CDR3. CDR1 is SEHNR, CDR2 FQNEAQ, per germline (reference sequence). Trimming took 0 bases from V and 4 from J; bases not matched to a gene: 7. CDR3: CASSLAARGLAGETQYF. The CDR3 DNA follows: TGTGCCAGCAGCTTAGCGGCCCGAGGACTAGCGGGAGAGACCCAGTACTTC. The complete variable domain, with remaining parts taken from reference TRBV7-9 and TRBJ2-5, reads DTGVSQNPRHKITKRGQNVTFRCDPISEHNRLYWYRQTLGQGPEFLTYFQNEAQLEKSRLLSDRFSAERPKGSFSTLEIQRTEQGDSAMYLCASSLAARGLAGETQYFGPGTRLLVL.

This clonotype was recorded many times. The rearrangement joins TRBV2 to TRBJ1-5; 7 bases line up with TRBD1. Trimming removed 4 bases from V and 2 bases from J; junction bases left unmatched: 2. Germline V CDR1 and CDR2: SNHLY, FYNNEI. CDR3 length: 14 residues. In DNA, the CDR3 is TGTGCCAGCAGTGCGGGACAGCGCAATCAGCCCCAGCATTTT. As protein: CASSAGQRNQPQHF.